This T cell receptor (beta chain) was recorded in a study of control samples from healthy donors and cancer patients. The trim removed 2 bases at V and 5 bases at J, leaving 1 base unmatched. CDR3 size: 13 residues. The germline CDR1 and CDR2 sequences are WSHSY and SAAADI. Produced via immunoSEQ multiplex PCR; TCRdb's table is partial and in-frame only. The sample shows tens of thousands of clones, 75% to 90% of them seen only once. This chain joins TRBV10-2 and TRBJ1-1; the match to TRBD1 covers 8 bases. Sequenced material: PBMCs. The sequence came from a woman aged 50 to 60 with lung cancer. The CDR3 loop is CASSETGGTEAFF. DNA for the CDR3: TGCGCCAGCAGTGAGACAGGGGGTACTGAAGCTTTCTTT.